Listed below are T cell receptor beta chains from one sample, sequenced in a study of cytomegalovirus exposure and HLA in healthy donors. Produced via immunoSEQ multiplex PCR; TCRdb's table is partial and in-frame only. The sample includes some 130,000 clones, 60% to 80% of them seen just once. Source material: PBMCs. These receptors came from a male donor in good health and CMV-seronegative. The CDR3 runs from the conserved cysteine through the conserved F or W. D genes are given only for firm matches. The listing skips clone size in some rows; elsewhere it reads once, few, many or a size class.

CDR3aa: CAISLQGTGASYNEQFF
CDR3nt: TGTGCCATCAGTTTACAGGGGACAGGAGCCAGCTACAATGAGCAGTTCTTC
abundance: NA
v_gene: TRBV10-3
d_gene: TRBD1
j_gene: TRBJ2-1

CDR3aa: CSALDSPSSSGNTIYF
CDR3nt: TGCAGCGCCCTTGACTCACCCTCGAGCTCTGGAAACACCATATATTTT
abundance: once
v_gene: TRBV29-1
d_gene: NA
j_gene: TRBJ1-3

CDR3aa: CASSFGHSGLVYDEQFF
CDR3nt: TGCGCCAGCAGCTTCGGCCACTCCGGACTTGTTTACGATGAGCAGTTCTTC
abundance: NA
v_gene: TRBV5-1
d_gene: NA
j_gene: TRBJ2-1

CDR3aa: CASSLGLALAQDTQYF
CDR3nt: TGCGCCAGCAGCCTGGGACTAGCCCTTGCACAAGATACGCAGTATTTT
abundance: NA
v_gene: TRBV4-3
d_gene: TRBD2
j_gene: TRBJ2-3

CDR3aa: CAWSVRSGVQPQHF
CDR3nt: TGTGCCTGGAGTGTACGATCGGGGGTTCAGCCCCAGCATTTT
abundance: few
v_gene: TRBV30
d_gene: NA
j_gene: TRBJ1-5

CDR3aa: CASSSWGLAGGPSSYEQYF
CDR3nt: TGTGCCAGCAGCTCATGGGGACTAGCGGGAGGGCCTTCCTCCTACGAGCAGTACTTC
abundance: NA
v_gene: TRBV7-2
d_gene: TRBD2
j_gene: TRBJ2-7

CDR3aa: CATSRDRDRHEQFF
CDR3nt: TGTGCCACCAGTCGGGACAGGGATAGGCATGAGCAGTTCTTC
abundance: NA
v_gene: TRBV15
d_gene: TRBD1
j_gene: TRBJ2-1

CDR3aa: CASRGQGVEQYF
CDR3nt: TGTGCCAGCAGGGGACAGGGGGTCGAGCAGTACTTC
abundance: NA
v_gene: TRBV13
d_gene: TRBD1
j_gene: TRBJ2-7

CDR3aa: CASSLRGRNYGYTF
CDR3nt: TGTGCCAGCAGCTTACGAGGTCGGAACTATGGCTACACCTTC
abundance: NA
v_gene: TRBV13
d_gene: NA
j_gene: TRBJ1-2

CDR3aa: CASSQGQMEKLFF
CDR3nt: TGTGCCAGCAGCCAGGGGCAGATGGAAAAACTGTTTTTT
abundance: NA
v_gene: TRBV7-9
d_gene: NA
j_gene: TRBJ1-4

CDR3aa: CASSIASPNTGELFF
CDR3nt: TGTGCCAGCAGCATCGCGTCTCCGAACACCGGGGAGCTGTTTTTT
abundance: NA
v_gene: TRBV2
d_gene: NA
j_gene: TRBJ2-2

CDR3aa: CASSTTSRYQETQYF
CDR3nt: TGTGCCAGCAGCACGACTAGCAGATACCAAGAGACCCAGTACTTC
abundance: NA
v_gene: TRBV13
d_gene: TRBD2
j_gene: TRBJ2-5

CDR3aa: CASSIEGQGSGGYTF
CDR3nt: TGTGCCAGTAGTATAGAGGGACAGGGAAGTGGTGGCTACACCTTC
abundance: NA
v_gene: TRBV19
d_gene: TRBD1
j_gene: TRBJ1-2

CDR3aa: CASSERARGGELFF
CDR3nt: TGTGCCAGCAGTGAAAGGGCTAGGGGCGGGGAGCTGTTTTTT
abundance: NA
v_gene: TRBV6-1
d_gene: NA
j_gene: TRBJ2-2

CDR3aa: CASSAGVEQYF
CDR3nt: TGTGCCAGTAGTGCAGGGGTAGAGCAGTACTTC
abundance: few
v_gene: TRBV19
d_gene: NA
j_gene: TRBJ2-7

CDR3aa: CASSSRTSQYDEQFF
CDR3nt: TGTGCCAGCAGCTCACGGACTAGCCAGTACGATGAGCAGTTCTTC
abundance: NA
v_gene: TRBV7-2
d_gene: TRBD2
j_gene: TRBJ2-1

CDR3aa: CASSSGLAETQYF
CDR3nt: TGTGCCAGCAGTTCGGGACTAGCAGAGACCCAGTACTTC
abundance: NA
v_gene: TRBV6-5
d_gene: TRBD2
j_gene: TRBJ2-5

CDR3aa: CASSIGSGRAGANEQFF
CDR3nt: TGCGCCAGCAGCATAGGAAGCGGGAGGGCCGGAGCCAATGAGCAGTTCTTC
abundance: NA
v_gene: TRBV5-1
d_gene: TRBD2
j_gene: TRBJ2-1

CDR3aa: CASSSRGQGNQPQHF
CDR3nt: TGTGCCAGCAGTTCTCGCGGACAAGGCAATCAGCCCCAGCATTTT
abundance: few
v_gene: TRBV28
d_gene: NA
j_gene: TRBJ1-5

CDR3aa: CASSYLSGNTIYF
CDR3nt: TGTGCCAGCAGTTACCTTTCTGGAAACACCATATATTTT
abundance: NA
v_gene: TRBV6-5
d_gene: NA
j_gene: TRBJ1-3

CDR3aa: CASSFIAGVETQYF
CDR3nt: TGTGCCAGCAGTTTTATAGCGGGAGTAGAGACCCAGTACTTC
abundance: NA
v_gene: TRBV28
d_gene: TRBD2
j_gene: TRBJ2-5

CDR3aa: CASSWPGTFNTGELFF
CDR3nt: TGTGCCAGCAGCTGGCCGGGGACTTTTAACACCGGGGAGCTGTTTTTT
abundance: NA
v_gene: TRBV7-3
d_gene: NA
j_gene: TRBJ2-2

CDR3aa: CASSLRQGARYGYTF
CDR3nt: TGTGCCAGCAGCCTTAGACAGGGGGCGCGGTATGGCTACACCTTC
abundance: NA
v_gene: TRBV5-8
d_gene: TRBD1
j_gene: TRBJ1-2

CDR3aa: CASSDPGCSYNEQFF
CDR3nt: TGCGCCAGCAGTGATCCGGGTTGCTCCTACAATGAGCAGTTCTTC
abundance: NA
v_gene: TRBV10-1
d_gene: NA
j_gene: TRBJ2-1

CDR3aa: CASSSPHSTGVSTEAFF
CDR3nt: TGTGCCAGCAGCTCCCCTCACTCGACAGGGGTGAGCACTGAAGCTTTCTTT
abundance: once
v_gene: TRBV11-2
d_gene: TRBD1
j_gene: TRBJ1-1

CDR3aa: CASSVQSYEQYF
CDR3nt: TGTGCCAGCAGTGTACAGTCCTACGAGCAGTACTTC
abundance: NA
v_gene: TRBV6-1
d_gene: NA
j_gene: TRBJ2-7

CDR3aa: CASSLSRGETQYF
CDR3nt: TGTGCCAGCAGCTTATCCAGGGGGGAGACCCAGTACTTC
abundance: NA
v_gene: TRBV7-2
d_gene: TRBD1
j_gene: TRBJ2-5

CDR3aa: CASSFSSGSRTDTQYF
CDR3nt: TGTGCCAGCAGCTTTTCTAGCGGGAGTCGAACAGATACGCAGTATTTT
abundance: NA
v_gene: TRBV5-4
d_gene: TRBD2
j_gene: TRBJ2-3

CDR3aa: CASSLRGTGLADNEQFF
CDR3nt: TGTGCCAGCAGTTTAAGGGGAACGGGACTAGCGGACAATGAGCAGTTCTTC
abundance: NA
v_gene: TRBV27
d_gene: TRBD2
j_gene: TRBJ2-1

CDR3aa: CASSIQGQGSGGSYEQYF
CDR3nt: TGTGCCAGCAGCATCCAGGGACAGGGTAGTGGGGGCTCCTACGAGCAGTACTTC
abundance: NA
v_gene: TRBV21-1
d_gene: NA
j_gene: TRBJ2-7

CDR3aa: CASSPPGLATGRQFF
CDR3nt: TGTGCCAGCAGCCCCCCGGGACTAGCGACAGGAAGGCAGTTCTTC
abundance: NA
v_gene: TRBV5-6
d_gene: TRBD2
j_gene: TRBJ2-1

CDR3aa: CASSAGGPQHF
CDR3nt: TGTGCCAGCTCAGCCGGAGGGCCCCAGCATTTT
abundance: once
v_gene: TRBV18
d_gene: NA
j_gene: TRBJ1-5

CDR3aa: CASSHSSFPTASYNEQFF
CDR3nt: TGTGCCAGCAGCCATAGCTCGTTTCCGACGGCCTCCTACAATGAGCAGTTCTTC
abundance: NA
v_gene: TRBV7-2
d_gene: NA
j_gene: TRBJ2-1

CDR3aa: CASSVPGAAADTQYF
CDR3nt: TGTGCCAGCAGCGTACCTGGGGCCGCGGCAGATACGCAGTATTTT
abundance: NA
v_gene: TRBV7-2
d_gene: NA
j_gene: TRBJ2-3

CDR3aa: CASSLPGFYSNQPQHF
CDR3nt: TGCGCCAGCAGCTTGCCGGGGTTCTATAGCAATCAGCCCCAGCATTTT
abundance: NA
v_gene: TRBV5-1
d_gene: NA
j_gene: TRBJ1-5

CDR3aa: CASSSGGTDYFPYEQYF
CDR3nt: TGCGCCAGCTCCTCGGGAGGGACAGACTATTTCCCCTACGAGCAGTACTTC
abundance: NA
v_gene: TRBV5-1
d_gene: NA
j_gene: TRBJ2-7

CDR3aa: CASSQESFSEQYF
CDR3nt: TGCGCCAGCAGCCAAGAAAGTTTCAGCGAGCAGTACTTC
abundance: NA
v_gene: TRBV4-3
d_gene: NA
j_gene: TRBJ2-7

CDR3aa: CASSLPLTIYF
CDR3nt: TGTGCCAGCAGCTTGCCCCTAACCATATATTTT
abundance: NA
v_gene: TRBV5-8
d_gene: NA
j_gene: TRBJ1-3

CDR3aa: CASSSPGRGLSGGYTF
CDR3nt: TGTGCCAGCAGTTCCCCCGGCAGGGGGCTTTCGGGCGGCTACACCTTC
abundance: NA
v_gene: TRBV28
d_gene: TRBD1
j_gene: TRBJ1-2

CDR3aa: CASSLSARGPGEQYF
CDR3nt: TGTGCCAGCAGTTTAAGCGCCAGGGGGCCGGGGGAGCAGTACTTC
abundance: NA
v_gene: TRBV28
d_gene: TRBD1
j_gene: TRBJ2-7

CDR3aa: CASSGTGGNTEAFF
CDR3nt: TGTGCCAGCAGCGGGACAGGGGGCAACACTGAAGCTTTCTTT
abundance: NA
v_gene: TRBV2
d_gene: TRBD1
j_gene: TRBJ1-1